The rows below give T cell receptor beta chains drawn from one sample of a study of blood T cell repertoires in COVID-19. Assay used: immunoSEQ multiplex PCR; TCRdb lists only in-frame clones, some missing. The repertoire holds fewer than 120,000 clones, with less than 85% as singletons. The material sequenced was peripheral blood. These receptors came from a woman aged 80 or over with acute or convalescent COVID-19. The CDR3 runs from the conserved cysteine through the conserved F or W. Part of the rows lack a size; the others show once, few, many or a class for expanded clones.

V: TRBV30
size: once
J: TRBJ2-1
CDR3: CAWLLAGRSNEQFF

V: TRBV28
size: NA
J: TRBJ1-3
CDR3: CASSNLRGPGNTIYF

V: TRBV10-1
size: NA
J: TRBJ2-5
CDR3: CASSGGTGALETQYF

V: TRBV6-5
size: many
J: TRBJ1-5
CDR3: CASRPPGQHQPQHF

V: TRBV7-2
size: many
J: TRBJ1-2
CDR3: CASSLAGWQGGYGYTF

V: TRBV11-2
size: few
J: TRBJ1-6
CDR3: CASSSYRVNNSPLHF

V: TRBV2
size: once
J: TRBJ1-5
CDR3: CASSATGNNQPQHF

V: TRBV5-8
size: NA
J: TRBJ1-1
CDR3: CASSHVQGVGTATEAFF

V: TRBV6-2/TRBV6-3
size: NA
J: TRBJ2-4
CDR3: CASSSQVSAKNIQYF

V: TRBV27
size: many
J: TRBJ2-3
CDR3: CASSFRGLAGGSADTQYF

V: TRBV7-6
size: NA
J: TRBJ1-4
CDR3: CASSQAEEKLFF

V: TRBV5-4
size: NA
J: TRBJ2-1
CDR3: CASSLALLAPGSNEQFF

V: TRBV5-1
size: NA
J: TRBJ2-3
CDR3: CASSLSGNPDTQYF

V: TRBV6-5
size: NA
J: TRBJ2-1
CDR3: CASVSSGGAGTSQFF

V: TRBV2
size: few
J: TRBJ1-1
CDR3: CASSEALSGSGFPAFF

V: TRBV6-5
size: NA
J: TRBJ1-2
CDR3: CASRPAEGLGYTF

V: TRBV5-1
size: NA
J: TRBJ2-3
CDR3: CASSFKGGGTDTQYF

V: TRBV30
size: few
J: TRBJ2-7
CDR3: CAWSVIAGYEQYF

V: TRBV10-3
size: NA
J: TRBJ1-2
CDR3: CAISGTAALNYGYTF

V: TRBV10-2
size: few
J: TRBJ1-1
CDR3: CASSEYGPGGPEAFF

V: TRBV7-2
size: NA
J: TRBJ1-4
CDR3: CASSFEGGREKLFF

V: TRBV27
size: NA
J: TRBJ2-3
CDR3: CASSSHRTDTQYF

V: TRBV30
size: NA
J: TRBJ2-7
CDR3: CAWSLPAYEQYF

V: TRBV12-3/TRBV12-4
size: NA
J: TRBJ2-2
CDR3: CASFRVTGELFF

V: TRBV9
size: NA
J: TRBJ2-3
CDR3: CASSLWGGRTDTQYF

V: TRBV7-6
size: NA
J: TRBJ2-5
CDR3: CASSLSAGGAETQYF

V: TRBV19
size: few
J: TRBJ1-4
CDR3: CASSIDLLPNEKLFF

V: TRBV28
size: NA
J: TRBJ1-4
CDR3: CASSLPGEKLFF

V: TRBV5-5
size: NA
J: TRBJ1-2
CDR3: CASSTTRDRGLWRYTF

V: TRBV10-1
size: NA
J: TRBJ2-3
CDR3: CASSHRGSADTQYF

V: TRBV30
size: NA
J: TRBJ2-5
CDR3: CAWSGGVSSAAQYF

V: TRBV30
size: NA
J: TRBJ1-2
CDR3: CAWNHPDRGEGYTF

V: TRBV11-2
size: few
J: TRBJ2-1
CDR3: CASSLVARSTPNNEQFF

V: TRBV9
size: few
J: TRBJ2-3
CDR3: CASSTRLAGATDTQYF

V: TRBV10-3
size: NA
J: TRBJ1-5
CDR3: CATAMRGGGNQPQHF

V: TRBV19
size: NA
J: TRBJ1-2
CDR3: CASTPGRANGGYTF

V: TRBV30
size: few
J: TRBJ1-3
CDR3: CAWSAGGGNTIYF

V: TRBV7-8
size: few
J: TRBJ2-1
CDR3: CASSPLRERNEQFF

V: TRBV5-1
size: NA
J: TRBJ2-1
CDR3: CASSLLAGSSYNEQFF

V: TRBV9
size: NA
J: TRBJ1-5
CDR3: CASSEGQGSNQPQHF

V: TRBV29-1
size: NA
J: TRBJ1-4
CDR3: CSVEAGEKLFF

V: TRBV3-1/TRBV3-2
size: NA
J: TRBJ1-2
CDR3: CASSQVNELSYGYTF

V: TRBV29-1
size: once
J: TRBJ2-3
CDR3: CSVEFGLRDTQYF

V: TRBV7-2
size: NA
J: TRBJ2-7
CDR3: CASSSPALAGGEQYF

V: TRBV5-4
size: NA
J: TRBJ2-6
CDR3: CASSPGGSGANVLTF

V: TRBV25-1
size: NA
J: TRBJ1-6
CDR3: CASSEYGRGSNSPLHF

V: TRBV6-6
size: NA
J: TRBJ2-7
CDR3: CASRSDRYEQYF

V: TRBV12-3/TRBV12-4
size: NA
J: TRBJ2-2
CDR3: CASRWTETGELFF

V: TRBV28
size: NA
J: TRBJ2-6
CDR3: CASHSGANVLTF

V: TRBV7-9
size: NA
J: TRBJ2-5
CDR3: CASSYSGSIGETQYF

V: TRBV30
size: NA
J: TRBJ1-5
CDR3: CAWNWKLDQPQHF

V: TRBV21-1
size: once
J: TRBJ2-2
CDR3: CASSKLPSGSQEDTGELFF